This TCR beta chain was identified during a study of tumor and adjacent non-tumor tissue in lung cancer. Study-level background: Samples averaged around 4 million productive TCRbeta reads each. Broader study findings: Tumor TCR diversity, when higher, was linked to shorter survival. In normal lung, the top 100 clones were significantly more dominant than in tumor. Significantly higher TCR diversity was found in tumor than normal lung.

Three rounds of nested PCR, following a modified ARM-PCR protocol, produced the TCRbeta library. TCRdb itself ran the multiplex PCR reads through MiXCR, one entry per CDR3 protein. The sample contains over 100,000 distinct CDR3 sequences, under 65% of which appear only once. This clonotype has ten or more counts. Its antigen is unknown. The template was RNA from unsorted bulk tissue. More than 3 cm separated this lung sample from the edge of the tumor. V was pared by 4 bases and J by 2 bases, with 5 bases between. This CDR3 region has 12 residues. This clonotype was obtained from a man aged 60-69 years with non-small cell lung cancer. Input material: distant non-tumor lung tissue. The rearrangement joins TRBV12-3 or TRBV12-4 to TRBJ1-1, with unresolved D. CDR3 sequence (DNA): TGTGCCAGCAGTTCACGAAACACTGAAGCTTTCTTT. Protein sequence: CASSSRNTEAFF.